This T cell receptor (beta chain) originates from a study of vaccination and CD4 T cells after COVID-19 (dated by TCRdb to between 2022 and 2023). About the study as a whole: Convalescent patients had a positive SARS-CoV-2 result on nasal swab PCR, and of these patients, several had mild disease and one had severe disease. Six males and four females were included in the convalescent cohort, with two Hispanic individuals, seven Caucasians, two Asians and one multiracial person represented. Participants received two doses of either the Pfizer-BioNTech BNT162b2 vaccine (n=8) or the Moderna mRNA-1273 vaccine (n=2). Post-COVID blood samples were collected from convalescent patients a median of around 96 days after diagnosis, with a range of roughly 35 to 170 days. The time from the second vaccine dose to post-vaccine blood sampling had a median of roughly 77 days and ranged from about 12 to 241 days. Overlapping spike peptide pools from SARS-CoV-2 and from the common cold coronaviruses HCoV-NL63, HCoV-OC43 and HCoV-229E were used as culture stimuli. In control cultures, a CEFX viral epitope pool was used as positive control, an HIV-1 Nef peptide pool was used as negative control, or no peptide was added. In more than eight COVID-19 convalescent patients and a handful of infection-naive healthy vaccine recipients, researchers compared the spike-specific CD4+ TCR repertoire from before mRNA vaccination with the repertoire from after. Broad study findings and their caveats: Although the median number of SARS-CoV-2-reactive clonotypes went up from 21 after infection to 35 to 40 after vaccination, the increase was not significant. Among convalescent patients, a median about 86% of the SARS-CoV-2-reactive clones seen after vaccination appeared only after vaccination, which suggests priming specific to the vaccine. Of the vaccine-specific clones in convalescent patients, 304 of 307, or nearly all, reacted only to SARS-CoV-2 spike and did not cross-react with common cold coronaviruses. The number of convalescent patients in the study was relatively small, and the study did not examine early timepoints following natural infection.

What the treatment or condition label conveys for this sample: approximately 10-day PBMC culture with coronavirus spike peptide pools or control peptides (ViraFEST assay). The study used the ViraFEST assay, which expanded antigen-specific T cells with peptide pools and then identified expanded clonotypes by TCR sequencing. The convalescent patients' positive SARS-CoV-2 PCR tests fell between March and December 2020, which was before the Alpha, Beta and Delta variants emerged in the United States. More than 1.5 million PBMCs per well were cultured in IMDM with 5% human AB serum and about 9.7 IU/ml IL-2, plus 10 ug/ml peptide pools. Half of the culture medium was replaced with fresh IL-2-containing medium on days 3 and 7. CD4+ T cells were isolated after around 11 days of culture through negative selection using the EasySep CD4+ T cell isolation kit. Ficoll-Paque Plus gradient centrifugation was used to isolate PBMCs from whole blood, and the isolated PBMCs were then either used fresh or cryopreserved at -140C. Culture conditions were generally each tested in triplicate wells.

From its cysteine to its phenylalanine, the CDR3 spans 12 amino acids. Solely the CDR3 DNA is kept, with 36 bases framed from the first base. Trimming costs V 4 bases and J 1 base, and their ends lie 5 bases apart. CDR1 and CDR2 were assigned from the germline V gene as SQVTM and ANQGSEA. Comment on this clonotype: Its target antigen remains unknown. Within one base of it there is no much larger clone, and no base qualities were kept.

The library was made by PCR. DNA from cultured CD4+ T cells was subjected to TCR sequencing with the Oncomine TCR Beta short-read assay at the Johns Hopkins FTIC core. The QIAamp micro DNA kit was used to extract genomic DNA from the cultured CD4+ T cells. The Oncomine TCR Beta libraries from cultured CD4+ T cells were pooled using unique dual indexes and then sequenced on an Illumina iSeq 100. The authors processed their data as follows. Non-productive sequences were removed, and CDR3s not starting with C, not ending with F or W, or shorter than 7 amino acids were discarded. The MANAFEST web application identified antigen-specific clonotypes by comparing peptide-stimulated wells against reference wells and other culture wells. Positive clones required FDR below 0.05, an odds ratio above 5, and productive frequency above 0.1% in at least two of three replicate wells. Cross-reactive clonotypes were defined as significantly expanded in both SARS-CoV-2 spike wells and at least one common cold coronavirus spike condition. Levenshtein distances (stringdist) and unrooted phylogenetic trees (ape) in R version 3.6.1 were used to assess CDR3 homology. In TCRdb, the public reads were trimmed at Q25 with fastp and aligned with MiXCR, with productive beta chains retained. Under each unique CDR3 protein, matching rows form one entry showing the most common genes and DNA. TCRdb, not the authors, supplied the V and J calls. The table for this sample lists about 11,000 distinct CDR3 sequences; around 58% of them were counted only once. The ten top clones hold approximately 21% of the sample.

The receptor chain draws on TRBV29-1 and TRBJ1-3; the D gene lacks a confident call. Sequenced material: CD4+ T cells from blood, cultured in vitro. The clonotype was recovered from a human donor who had recovered from COVID-19. The DNA sequence follows: TGCAGCGTTGGCCTTTCTGGAAACACCATATATTTT. Its amino acids are CSVGLSGNTIYF.